The 31 T cell receptor beta chains reported below all come from one sample, sequenced in a study of patients and donors after allogeneic stem cell transplantation. MiXCR, applied by TCRdb to the RT-PCR reads, yields one record per CDR3 protein. The sample holds roughly 940,000 distinct CDR3 sequences, approximately 18% seen once. Sequenced sample: blood, either unsorted or a sorted T cell fraction (not recorded which). The receptors shown here come from a human donor who was either an allogeneic HSCT recipient or a stem cell or donor lymphocyte infusion donor (not recorded which). It is not recorded whose cells these are; they may come from a transplant donor.

This clonotype was observed a few times. The chain links TRBV7-6 to TRBJ1-6; 7 positions agree with TRBD1. Germline CDR1 and CDR2: SGHVS and FNYEAQ. The CDR3 contains 14 residues. J lost 10 bases, V lost 1 base, and 4 bases had no gene match. The CDR3 region has the DNA TGTGCCAGCAGCTTAGAGACAGGGAGGTCACCCCTCCACTTT. Translation: CASSLETGRSPLHF.

The chain employs TRBV20-1 and TRBJ2-5, with 10 bases fitting TRBD2. In germline, CDR1 is DFQATT, CDR2 SNEGSKA (reference sequence). This CDR3 has 14 residues. J lost 2 bases, V lost 1 base, and 1 base had no gene match. CDR3 amino acids: CSARVLAGQETQYF. The DNA of the CDR3 is TGCAGTGCTAGAGTACTAGCGGGGCAAGAGACCCAGTACTTC.

There are many counts of this clonotype. The chain employs TRBV11-2 and TRBJ2-3, with D perhaps TRBD2 (6 bases). The V end was cut by 1 base, the J end by 3 bases, with 17 bases between. The CDR3 is 17 residues long. Germline V CDR1 and CDR2: SGHAT, FQNNGV. CDR3 nucleotide sequence: TGTGCCAGCAGCTTAGGAGGTTTCGGTGGGGGGACAGATACGCAGTATTTT. This gives the protein CASSLGGFGGGTDTQYF.

This clonotype was counted between two and nine times. The chain employs TRBV12-3 or TRBV12-4 and TRBJ1-4; perhaps TRBD1 as D (6 bases). Trimming removed 2 bases at V and 6 bases at J, with 19 bases between. This CDR3 is built from 17 residues. Here the CDR3 DNA reads TGTGCCAGCAGTTTAAGGGTCCGGGGGCGTCGGCATGAAAAACTGTTTTTT. It specifies CASSLRVRGRRHEKLFF.

This clonotype has a handful of counts. V usage is TRBV5-1 and J usage is TRBJ2-1, with TRBD2 matching over 11 bases. Per germline, CDR1 SGHRS and CDR2 YFSETQ. With 3 bases clipped from V and 7 bases from J, the junction kept 15 bases outside the gene matches. This CDR3 has 18 amino acids. CDR3 protein: CASSWSPTASGRRNEQFF. CDR3 nucleotide sequence: TGCGCCAGCAGCTGGAGCCCCACCGCTAGCGGGAGGAGGAATGAGCAGTTCTTC.

This clonotype has more than one count but fewer than ten. The chain joins TRBV20-1 to TRBJ1-3; tentative D call: TRBD1 (5 bases). Germline V gene lookup returns CDR1 DFQATT and CDR2 SNEGSKA (reference sequence). The V gene lost 2 bases and the J gene lost 0 bases, with 17 bases spanning the gap. This CDR3 is 17 amino acids long. CDR3 bases: TGCAGTGCTAGACCCTATAAAGGGGCAGACTCTGGAAACACCATATATTTT. It specifies CSARPYKGADSGNTIYF.

The V call is TRBV7-9, the J call TRBJ2-1; D not resolved. CDR1 is SEHNR and CDR2 is FQNEAQ in the germline V gene (reference sequence). This CDR3 has 15 residues. V was clipped by 3 bases and J by 1 base, with 10 bases between them. The CDR3 spells CASSLVADSYNEQFF. The CDR3 coding sequence is TGTGCCAGCAGCTTGGTGGCTGATTCCTACAATGAGCAGTTCTTC.

There are a few counts of this clonotype. The chain recombines TRBV7-9 with TRBJ2-5; possible D gene TRBD2, 6 bases. The CDR3 consists of 14 residues. Looked up from germline, CDR1 is SEHNR and CDR2 is FQNEAQ (reference sequence). Between the trimmed V and J ends, which lost 1 base and 4 bases, there was a span of 10 bases. CDR3 in DNA: TGTGCCAGCAGCTTAGATACAGCGGGAGAGACCCAGTACTTC. Protein sequence: CASSLDTAGETQYF.

V usage is TRBV7-3 and J usage is TRBJ2-2; tentatively, D is TRBD1 (5 bases). V gave up 2 bases and J gave up 2 bases, with 9 bases separating them. This CDR3 spans 15 amino acids. Germline CDR1 is SGHTA and CDR2 is FQGTGA. The DNA of the CDR3 is TGTGCCAGCAGCTTACAGGGATTAAACACCGGGGAGCTGTTTTTT. This translates into CASSLQGLNTGELFF.

The rearrangement uses TRBV6-1 and TRBJ1-5, with TRBD1 matching over 11 bases. The germline CDR1 and CDR2 sequences are MNHNS and SASEGT. V lost 6 bases and J lost 7; bases outside the gene matches: 8. The CDR3 runs 15 residues. The CDR3 spells CASRTGTGGRQPQHF. The CDR3 DNA is TGTGCCAGCAGGACCGGGACAGGGGGGAGGCAGCCCCAGCATTTT.

This clonotype turned up a few times. This chain joins TRBV5-6 and TRBJ1-5; perhaps TRBD1 as D (6 bases). Germline CDR1 SGHDT, CDR2 YYEEEE. The V and J ends lost 0 bases and 6 bases respectively, with 13 bases between them. CDR3 size: 15 residues. The DNA of the CDR3 is TGTGCCAGCAGCTTGGCCGGGGGCGCGTCTCAGCCCCAGCATTTT. The encoded protein is CASSLAGGASQPQHF.

This clonotype was picked up many times. V gene TRBV7-2 combines with J gene TRBJ2-2, with D perhaps TRBD2 (6 bases). V lost 4 bases and J lost 1, with 13 bases in between. CDR1 is SGHTA, CDR2 FQGNSA, per germline. This CDR3 has 16 amino acids. CDR3 residues: CASSSERVQNTGELFF. In DNA, the CDR3 is TGTGCCAGCAGCTCCGAGCGGGTCCAGAACACCGGGGAGCTGTTTTTT.

V usage is TRBV7-7 and J usage is TRBJ2-5, with D unclear. Germline-derived CDR1 and CDR2 are SSHAT and FNYEAQ (reference sequence). Trimming cost V 4 bases and J 3 bases, with 9 bases left between them. This CDR3 spans 13 amino acids. The CDR3 region is CASSSHAKETQYF. CDR3 bases: TGTGCCAGCAGCTCGCACGCCAAAGAGACCCAGTACTTC.

The rearrangement uses TRBV29-1 and TRBJ1-2; D may be TRBD1 (5 bases). V was pared by 2 bases and J by 7 bases, with 20 bases between. The CDR3 totals 15 residues. The germline V gene has CDR1 SQVTM and CDR2 ANQGSEA. The CDR3 loop reads CSVESVAGPRGGYTF. The DNA for the CDR3 is TGCAGCGTTGAATCGGTTGCAGGGCCGCGCGGTGGCTACACCTTC.

This clonotype was seen more than once but under ten times. The chain employs TRBV5-1 and TRBJ1-1, with D perhaps matching TRBD1 (5 bases). Germline V gives CDR1 SGHRS, CDR2 YFSETQ. The CDR3 extends over 15 amino acids. Trimming pared 3 bases from V and 5 bases from J, leaving 17 bases between. CDR3 nucleotides: TGCGCCAGCAGCTCCGGACACCCACCATCGACTGAAGCTTTCTTT. Translated: CASSSGHPPSTEAFF.

At least ten counts were recorded for this clonotype. V is TRBV12-3 or TRBV12-4 and J is TRBJ2-1, with D unresolved. V was shortened by 8 bases and J by 0 bases, with 20 bases between the two germline ends. This CDR3 spans 17 amino acids. The DNA for the CDR3 is TGTGCCAGCGGACCTCCCAAGGGCGGACCCTCCTACAATGAGCAGTTCTTC. Its translation: CASGPPKGGPSYNEQFF.

The chain employs TRBV19 and TRBJ2-2, with 7 bases matching TRBD2. V was pared by 7 bases and J by 4 bases, with 9 bases of the junction left unmatched. CDR3 size: 15 residues. CDR1 LNHDA and CDR2 SQIVND come from the germline V gene (reference sequence). The CDR3 loop reads CASMRAGIGTGELFF. The CDR3 DNA reads TGTGCCAGTATGCGAGCGGGAATTGGCACCGGGGAGCTGTTTTTT.

V usage is TRBV3-1 and J usage is TRBJ2-7; no definite D call. Trimming took 2 bases from V and 3 from J, leaving 11 bases between them. Germline CDR1 reads LGHDT; CDR2 reads YNNKEL (reference sequence). This CDR3 region has 14 residues. The DNA of the CDR3 is TGTGCCAGCAGCCAAACGTTCAGGTACTACGAGCAGTACTTC. Translated: CASSQTFRYYEQYF.

The table lists this clonotype with a few counts. The chain couples TRBV12-3 or TRBV12-4 to TRBJ2-3; D ambiguous. The CDR3 extends over 12 amino acids. V was cut by 7 bases and J by 7 bases, with 12 bases left in between. CDR3 protein: CASTNLRNTQYF. In DNA form, the CDR3 reads TGTGCCAGCACCAACCTAAGGAATACGCAGTATTTT.

The CDR3 sequence is CASKGGGGSYNEQFF. CDR3 DNA sequence: TGCGCCAGCAAAGGGGGCGGGGGCTCCTACAATGAGCAGTTCTTC. This sequence joins TRBV5-1 and TRBJ2-1, with D possibly being TRBD1 or TRBD2 (7 bases each). Trimming shortened V by 6 bases and J by 0 bases, and 13 bases separated the two germline ends. This CDR3 is 15 amino acids long. In germline, CDR1 is SGHRS, CDR2 YFSETQ.

Only a few counts were recorded for this clonotype. The rearrangement uses TRBV7-9 and TRBJ2-1; 9 bases match TRBD2. Germline lookup yields CDR1 SEHNR and CDR2 FQNEAQ (reference sequence). This CDR3 has 17 amino acids. V shed 5 bases, J shed 7 bases, and the junction held 15 bases outside the gene matches. CDR3 in amino acids: CASSPAWREGLLNEQFF. CDR3 nucleotide sequence: TGTGCCAGCAGCCCCGCGTGGCGGGAGGGCCTGTTGAATGAGCAGTTCTTC. Looking up the rest from reference TRBV7-9 and TRBJ2-1 gives the full variable domain: DTGVSQNPRHKITKRGQNVTFRCDPISEHNRLYWYRQTLGQGPEFLTYFQNEAQLEKSRLLSDRFSAERPKGSFSTLEIQRTEQGDSAMYLCASSPAWREGLLNEQFFGPGTRLTVL.

The chain employs TRBV11-3 and TRBJ2-3; D might be TRBD2 (6 bases). The germline gives CDR1 SGHNT, CDR2 YENEEA. Deletions cut 0 bases from V and 4 bases from J, with 8 bases between. The CDR3 consists of 14 residues. CDR3 nucleotides: TGTGCCAGCAGCTTAGATTCGGGAGCAGATACGCAGTATTTT. Translation gives CASSLDSGADTQYF.

This clonotype has a handful of counts. The V gene is TRBV6-1, the J gene TRBJ1-1, with D possibly matching TRBD1 (5 bases). This CDR3 spans 15 amino acids. Looked up from germline, CDR1 is MNHNS and CDR2 is SASEGT. Trimming left V 3 bases short and J 0 bases short, with 11 bases between. The CDR3 sequence is CASSDLRGLNTEAFF. The DNA for the CDR3 is TGTGCCAGCAGTGATCTAAGGGGATTGAACACTGAAGCTTTCTTT.

The J gene is TRBJ2-7, the V gene TRBV27; 9 positions agree with TRBD2. In germline, CDR1 is MNHEY, CDR2 SMNVEV (reference sequence). This CDR3 spans 15 amino acids. V dropped 5 bases and J dropped 4; count of bases not matched to a gene: 9. In nucleotides, the CDR3 is TGTGCCAGCAGTCTCAGTAGCGGGAGCCTTTACGAGCAGTACTTC. Translating gives CASSLSSGSLYEQYF.

This chain joins TRBV2 and TRBJ1-1; D not certain. The CDR3 length is 11 residues. Germline-derived CDR1 and CDR2 are SNHLY and FYNNEI. V lost 3 bases, J lost 9 bases, and 8 bases lay in between. The CDR3 nucleotides are TGTGCCAGCAGTGATCGGAGACAAGCTTTCTTT. As protein: CASSDRRQAFF. Supplemented by reference TRBV2 and TRBJ1-1, the full variable domain reads EPEVTQTPSHQVTQMGQEVILRCVPISNHLYFYWYRQILGQKVEFLVSFYNNEISEKSEIFDDQFSVERPDGSNFTLKIRSTKLEDSAMYFCASSDRRQAFFGQGTRLTVV.

This chain connects TRBV20-1 to TRBJ2-1; TRBD2 aligns across 11 bases. The germline CDR1 and CDR2 sequences are DFQATT and SNEGSKA (reference sequence). J was trimmed by 9 bases and V by 1 base; bases with no gene match: 11. The CDR3 length is 16 residues. Here the CDR3 DNA reads TGCAGTGCTAGAGCGTCTAGCGGGAGGCGATGGGGTGAGCAGTTCTTC. Translating gives CSARASSGRRWGEQFF.

The gene calls are TRBV5-6 and TRBJ2-2; perhaps D is TRBD1 or TRBD2 (6 bases each). Per germline, CDR1 SGHDT and CDR2 YYEEEE. CDR3 length equals 16 residues. The V gene lost 0 bases and the J gene lost 9 bases, with 18 bases spanning the gap. The CDR3 is CASSLALYGGLRELFF. CDR3 nucleotide sequence: TGTGCCAGCAGCTTGGCCTTGTATGGGGGGCTCAGGGAGCTGTTTTTT.

This sequence joins TRBV16 and TRBJ1-1; D is unclear. The CDR3 consists of 15 residues. V lost 4 bases to trimming and J lost 1 base, with 13 bases between them. The V gene's germline CDR1 is KGHSY and CDR2 FQNENV. The CDR3: CASSRSQAGNTEAFF. DNA of the CDR3: TGTGCCAGCAGCCGATCTCAGGCAGGGAACACTGAAGCTTTCTTT.

The chain carries TRBV11-1 and TRBJ2-2, with D possibly TRBD2 on 6 matching bases. The CDR3 runs to 18 residues. V was trimmed by 2 bases and J by 3 bases, leaving 19 bases between them. Germline loops: CDR1 SGHAT, CDR2 FQDESV (reference sequence). CDR3 amino acids: CASSLYLSSRRDTGELFF. CDR3 sequence (DNA): TGTGCCAGCAGCTTATACTTAAGCAGCCGGAGGGACACCGGGGAGCTGTTTTTT.

This rearrangement joins TRBV4-3 to TRBJ2-6; TRBD1 agrees at 10 bases. CDR3 size: 19 residues. In germline, CDR1 is LGHNA, CDR2 YSLEER. The J segment lost 1 base and the V segment lost 0 bases, leaving 6 bases of the junction unmatched. In DNA form, the CDR3 reads TGCGCCAGCAGCCAAGACCGGGACAGGGGAGTATCTGGGGCCAACGTCCTGACTTTC. Translation: CASSQDRDRGVSGANVLTF.

The CDR3 loop reads CASSQLGLAGVGNEQFF. CDR3 DNA sequence: TGCGCCAGCAGCCAATTGGGACTAGCGGGAGTAGGTAATGAGCAGTTCTTC. This rearrangement joins TRBV4-1 to TRBJ2-1, with 14 bases matching TRBD2. Germline V gene sequence: CDR1 MGHRA, CDR2 YSYEKL. The V gene end was trimmed by 2 bases and the J gene end by 7 bases; junction bases not matched to a gene: 7. CDR3 length: 17 amino acids.